This T cell receptor (beta chain) was recovered during a study of cytomegalovirus exposure and HLA in healthy donors. Profiling relied on immunoSEQ multiplex PCR, and the TCRdb table lists in-frame clones only, not all of them. The sample records some 70,000 clones, around 97% being singletons. The CDR3 has 15 amino acids. V shed 3 bases, J shed 2 bases, and the junction held 7 bases outside the gene matches. Germline CDR1 is MGHRA and CDR2 is YSYEKL. Source material: PBMCs. This receptor was taken from a man between 18 and 35 years old in good health and CMV-seronegative. The V gene is TRBV4-1, the J gene TRBJ2-7, with 7 bases matching TRBD2. CDR3 nucleotides: TGCGCCAGCAGCCAGGCTAGCGGTCCTACCTACGAGCAGTACTTC. It is translated as CASSQASGPTYEQYF.